These T cell receptor beta chains were read from a single sample in a study of shared clonotypes between healthy human individuals. Produced via immunoSEQ multiplex PCR; TCRdb's table is partial and in-frame only. Of about 1 million clones in the sample, approximately 72% are singletons; the top ten hold roughly 1.4%. Specimen: memory CD4+ T cells sorted from blood. The receptor source for this set is a young man in good health. CDR3s include the opening cysteine and the closing phenylalanine or tryptophan. A D gene is named only where the DNA matches it firmly. Some rows mark clone size as missing; the rest say once, few, many or name a class of expanded clone.

j_gene | abundance | d_gene | v_gene | CDR3aa | CDR3nt
TRBJ1-5 | NA | TRBD1 | TRBV6-1 | CATLQTGVQPQHF | TGTGCCACTCTCCAGACAGGGGTTCAGCCCCAGCATTTT
TRBJ2-3 | NA | TRBD2 | TRBV9 | CASSVAPGGGTDTQYF | TGTGCCAGCAGCGTAGCCCCGGGAGGCGGCACAGATACGCAGTATTTT
TRBJ2-6 | NA | NA | TRBV18 | CASSPRANVLTF | TGTGCCAGCTCACCCAGGGCCAACGTCCTGACTTTC
TRBJ2-6 | once | TRBD1 | TRBV6-5 | CASSLDRGRNVLTF | TGTGCCAGCAGTTTGGACAGGGGACGCAACGTCCTGACTTTC
TRBJ2-5 | NA | TRBD2 | TRBV7-9 | CASSFSGGGPGETQYF | TGTGCCAGCAGCTTCTCGGGAGGAGGTCCAGGGGAGACCCAGTACTTC
TRBJ2-3 | once | NA | TRBV6-5 | CASRTDGADTQYF | TGTGCCAGCAGAACCGACGGGGCAGATACGCAGTATTTT
TRBJ2-1 | NA | TRBD2 | TRBV14 | CASSRRTSGSNEQFF | TGTGCCAGCAGCCGGCGGACTAGCGGGAGTAATGAGCAGTTCTTC
TRBJ1-2 | NA | NA | TRBV6-5 | CASSYSAGANYGYTF | TGTGCCAGCAGTTACTCGGCGGGGGCAAACTATGGCTACACCTTC
TRBJ2-2 | NA | TRBD2 | TRBV30 | CAWYRGGRAFGGELFF | TGTGCCTGGTATCGTGGCGGGAGGGCCTTTGGCGGGGAGCTGTTTTTT
TRBJ1-1 | NA | TRBD1 | TRBV19 | CASSPRDRGRKDTEAFF | TGTGCCAGTAGCCCCCGGGACAGGGGGCGTAAAGACACTGAAGCTTTCTTT
TRBJ2-1 | NA | NA | TRBV7-9 | CASSSNYRGNEQFF | TGTGCCAGCAGCTCCAACTATCGGGGCAATGAGCAGTTCTTC
TRBJ1-1 | few | NA | TRBV30 | CALRENTEAFF | TGTGCCCTTAGGGAGAACACTGAAGCTTTCTTT
TRBJ2-5 | NA | TRBD2 | TRBV5-4 | CASSSYSSGTQETQYF | TGTGCCAGCAGCTCCTATTCGAGCGGGACTCAAGAGACCCAGTACTTC
TRBJ2-7 | NA | NA | TRBV6-1 | CASRSGNYVEQYF | TGTGCCAGCAGAAGCGGCAACTACGTCGAGCAGTACTTC
TRBJ2-7 | NA | NA | TRBV7-2 | CASSLNARYEQYF | TGTGCCAGCAGCTTAAACGCCCGTTACGAGCAGTACTTC
TRBJ2-2 | once | TRBD1 | TRBV6-1 | CASRAGRGQPGELFF | TGTGCCAGCAGAGCCGGCAGGGGGCAGCCCGGGGAGCTGTTTTTT
TRBJ1-3 | NA | NA | TRBV27 | CASSLSSRGGSSGNTIYF | TGTGCCAGCAGTTTATCTAGTCGAGGCGGGAGCTCTGGAAACACCATATATTTT
TRBJ1-2 | few | NA | TRBV19 | CASSRQLYGYTF | TGTGCCAGTAGTCGACAGCTCTATGGCTACACCTTC
TRBJ1-6 | NA | NA | TRBV28 | CASQGSRGNNSPLHF | TGTGCCAGTCAGGGGTCTCGGGGTAATAATTCACCCCTCCACTTT
TRBJ1-4 | few | NA | TRBV15 | CATSPNGILNEKLFF | TGTGCCACCAGCCCCAACGGGATTTTGAATGAAAAACTGTTTTTT
TRBJ2-1 | NA | TRBD2 | TRBV27 | CASTRGTSGSGGEQFF | TGTGCCAGCACCCGAGGGACTAGCGGGAGTGGTGGCGAGCAGTTCTTC
TRBJ1-2 | NA | TRBD1 | TRBV30 | CAYSGQGAWGYTF | TGTGCCTATTCGGGACAGGGGGCCTGGGGCTACACCTTC
TRBJ2-5 | NA | TRBD2 | TRBV6-5 | CASSRGLAAQETQYF | TGTGCCAGCAGTCGCGGACTAGCGGCACAAGAGACCCAGTACTTC
TRBJ2-3 | NA | TRBD2 | TRBV5-1 | CASSSGLAGVTDTQYF | TGCGCCAGCAGCTCCGGACTAGCGGGAGTGACAGATACGCAGTATTTT
TRBJ2-5 | NA | NA | TRBV9 | CASSVLGGNQETQYF | TGTGCCAGCAGCGTACTTGGCGGGAACCAAGAGACCCAGTACTTC
TRBJ2-7 | many | TRBD1 | TRBV2 | CASTMDRGYEQYF | TGTGCCAGCACCATGGACAGGGGTTACGAGCAGTACTTC